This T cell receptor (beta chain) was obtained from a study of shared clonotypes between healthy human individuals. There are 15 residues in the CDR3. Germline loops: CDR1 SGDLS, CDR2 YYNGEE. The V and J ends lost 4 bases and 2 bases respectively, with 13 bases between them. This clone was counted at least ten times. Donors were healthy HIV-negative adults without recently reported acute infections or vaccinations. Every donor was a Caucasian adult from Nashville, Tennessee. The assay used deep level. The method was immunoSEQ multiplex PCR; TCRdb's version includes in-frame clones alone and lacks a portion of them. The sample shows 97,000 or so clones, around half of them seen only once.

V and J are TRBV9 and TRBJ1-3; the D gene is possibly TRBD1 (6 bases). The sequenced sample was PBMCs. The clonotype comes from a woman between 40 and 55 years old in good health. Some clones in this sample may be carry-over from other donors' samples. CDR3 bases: TGTGCCAGCAGCCGGACAGTTCAGCCTGGAAACACCATATATTTT. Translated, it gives CASSRTVQPGNTIYF.